The clone carrying this T cell receptor (beta chain) was counted ten times or more. Its target is not known. The sample is drawn from a study of early T cells in non-severe SARS-CoV-2 infection. Study-wide context: Sequenced material consisted of bulk RNA (from unsorted whole blood), and chains were unpaired. Findings of the study overall: The study's VDJdb matching favored anti-spike CD8 responses and missed private and CD4 specificities.

There are 13 residues in the CDR3. Germline assignment: CDR1 MNHEY and CDR2 SMNVEV (reference sequence). Trimming shortened V by 3 bases and J by 8 bases, and 13 bases separated the two germline ends. Attachment of unique molecular identifiers to individual cDNA molecules was performed. TCRdb reprocessed the 5' RACE reads with MiXCR, giving one entry per CDR3 protein. Of about 77,000 distinct CDR3 sequences in the sample, approximately 16% were seen once. The chain combines TRBV27 with TRBJ1-2; perhaps TRBD1 as D (5 bases). The clonotype comes from an adult who was a healthcare worker with PCR-confirmed SARS-CoV-2 infection or an uninfected control (not recorded which). The sequencing sample was made of whole blood. CDR3 in DNA: TGTGCCAGCAGTTTCGAGGGGTTGGGAGGCTACACCTTC. Translated, it gives CASSFEGLGGYTF.